The rows below give T cell receptor beta chains drawn from one sample of a study of blood T cells in healthy people across ages. TCRdb reprocessed the 5' RACE reads via MiXCR and lists one record per CDR3 protein. The table includes 1.5 million to 2 million distinct CDR3 sequences, less than 50% detected once. The sample was blood. The origin of the receptors is a woman aged 40 to 50 in good health. Both conserved end residues are part of each CDR3. Each record gives: clone size, J gene, D gene, CDR3 length, V gene, CDR3 protein, CDR3 DNA. D genes are given only for firm matches. Some rows mark clone size as missing; the rest say once, few, many or name a class of expanded clone.

abundance: NA; j_gene: TRBJ2-5; d_gene: NA; len: 13; v_gene: TRBV12-5; CDR3aa: CASGSQGGETQYF; CDR3nt: TGTGCTAGTGGTTCGCAGGGGGGGGAGACCCAGTACTTC
abundance: NA; j_gene: TRBJ1-6; d_gene: TRBD1; len: 15; v_gene: TRBV20-1; CDR3aa: CSASPGQGRNSPLHF; CDR3nt: TGCAGTGCATCCCCGGGACAGGGGCGGAATTCACCCCTCCACTTT
abundance: NA; j_gene: TRBJ2-7; d_gene: NA; len: 19; v_gene: TRBV4-2; CDR3aa: CASSQSWASGGSSYNEQYF; CDR3nt: TGTGCCAGCAGCCAAAGTTGGGCCTCGGGCGGGTCCTCCTACAATGAGCAGTACTTC
abundance: NA; j_gene: TRBJ2-7; d_gene: NA; len: 14; v_gene: TRBV5-1; CDR3aa: CASSLKPDYYEQYF; CDR3nt: TGCGCCAGCAGCTTGAAGCCGGATTACTACGAGCAGTACTTC
abundance: NA; j_gene: TRBJ2-5; d_gene: NA; len: 13; v_gene: TRBV5-1; CDR3aa: CASRTITQGAQYF; CDR3nt: TGCGCCAGCAGGACCATTACCCAGGGAGCCCAGTACTTC
abundance: few; j_gene: TRBJ1-5; d_gene: TRBD1; len: 14; v_gene: TRBV5-1; CDR3aa: CASSTGQGVQPQHF; CDR3nt: TGCGCCAGCAGCACGGGACAGGGAGTTCAGCCCCAGCATTTT
abundance: NA; j_gene: TRBJ2-3; d_gene: NA; len: 16; v_gene: TRBV20-1; CDR3aa: CSARASGQAARDTQYF; CDR3nt: TGCAGTGCTAGAGCCTCGGGGCAGGCCGCAAGAGATACGCAGTATTTT
abundance: once; j_gene: TRBJ2-1; d_gene: TRBD2; len: 15; v_gene: TRBV4-2; CDR3aa: CATQRGGASYNEQFF; CDR3nt: TGTGCCACCCAACGGGGGGGGGCTTCCTACAATGAGCAGTTCTTC
abundance: NA; j_gene: TRBJ2-5; d_gene: NA; len: 16; v_gene: TRBV7-9; CDR3aa: CASSIPGGQHPETQYF; CDR3nt: TGTGCCAGCAGCATACCCGGGGGACAGCACCCAGAGACCCAGTACTTC
abundance: many; j_gene: TRBJ2-3; d_gene: TRBD1; len: 15; v_gene: TRBV15; CDR3aa: CATSRATGGTDTQYF; CDR3nt: TGTGCCACCAGCAGAGCGACAGGGGGCACAGATACGCAGTATTTT
abundance: NA; j_gene: TRBJ1-2; d_gene: TRBD1; len: 16; v_gene: TRBV5-6; CDR3aa: CASSRASVDRGYGYTF; CDR3nt: TGTGCCAGCAGCCGGGCATCCGTGGACAGGGGCTATGGCTACACCTTC
abundance: NA; j_gene: TRBJ1-1; d_gene: TRBD1; len: 17; v_gene: TRBV6-6; CDR3aa: CASSYTDRDHLNTEAFF; CDR3nt: TGTGCCAGCAGTTACACGGACAGGGACCATCTTAACACTGAAGCTTTCTTT
abundance: NA; j_gene: TRBJ2-1; d_gene: TRBD1; len: 16; v_gene: TRBV12-3/TRBV12-4; CDR3aa: CASSLWAGGGENEQFF; CDR3nt: TGTGCCAGCAGTTTATGGGCAGGGGGCGGTGAAAATGAGCAGTTCTTC
abundance: few; j_gene: TRBJ1-2; d_gene: NA; len: 16; v_gene: TRBV15; CDR3aa: CATSNGGQAANYGYTF; CDR3nt: TGTGCCACCAGCAACGGGGGTCAGGCAGCTAACTATGGCTACACCTTC
abundance: NA; j_gene: TRBJ2-1; d_gene: NA; len: 13; v_gene: TRBV20-1; CDR3aa: CSAYGSSYNEQFF; CDR3nt: TGCAGTGCGTACGGGAGCTCCTACAATGAGCAGTTCTTC
abundance: NA; j_gene: TRBJ2-6; d_gene: NA; len: 13; v_gene: TRBV24-1; CDR3aa: CATMAAGANVLTF; CDR3nt: TGTGCCACCATGGCGGCTGGGGCCAACGTCCTGACTTTC
abundance: NA; j_gene: TRBJ1-2; d_gene: NA; len: 15; v_gene: TRBV11-1; CDR3aa: CASSLTQGSNYGYTF; CDR3nt: TGTGCCAGCAGCTTAACACAGGGATCTAACTATGGCTACACCTTC
abundance: NA; j_gene: TRBJ2-5; d_gene: NA; len: 11; v_gene: TRBV14; CDR3aa: CASSQGGPRYF; CDR3nt: TGTGCCAGCAGCCAAGGGGGACCACGGTACTTC
abundance: NA; j_gene: TRBJ2-6; d_gene: NA; len: 18; v_gene: TRBV6-2/TRBV6-3; CDR3aa: CASSYSGAGLAGANVLTF; CDR3nt: TGTGCCAGCAGTTACTCAGGGGCGGGCCTCGCTGGGGCCAACGTCCTGACTTTC
abundance: NA; j_gene: TRBJ2-7; d_gene: TRBD1; len: 14; v_gene: TRBV4-3; CDR3aa: CASSQGTGPFEQYF; CDR3nt: TGCGCCAGCAGCCAGGGGACAGGGCCTTTCGAGCAGTACTTC
abundance: once; j_gene: TRBJ2-2; d_gene: NA; len: 18; v_gene: TRBV11-2; CDR3aa: CASSLDPPGSTNTGELFF; CDR3nt: TGTGCCAGCAGCTTAGATCCTCCGGGGAGTACCAACACCGGGGAGCTGTTTTTT
abundance: few; j_gene: TRBJ2-7; d_gene: NA; len: 13; v_gene: TRBV5-1; CDR3aa: CASSVPGTDRQYF; CDR3nt: TGCGCCAGCAGCGTCCCCGGGACGGACAGGCAGTACTTC
abundance: once; j_gene: TRBJ2-3; d_gene: TRBD2; len: 17; v_gene: TRBV7-9; CDR3aa: CASSALLSGGAMDTQYF; CDR3nt: TGTGCCAGCAGCGCCCTCCTTAGCGGGGGGGCGATGGATACGCAGTATTTT
abundance: few; j_gene: TRBJ2-4; d_gene: NA; len: 15; v_gene: TRBV7-2; CDR3aa: CASSPIRLAKNIQYF; CDR3nt: TGTGCCAGCAGCCCTATACGGTTAGCCAAAAACATTCAGTACTTC
abundance: NA; j_gene: TRBJ2-1; d_gene: TRBD2; len: 16; v_gene: TRBV5-1; CDR3aa: CASTILLAGVYNEQFF; CDR3nt: TGCGCCAGCACCATACTTCTAGCGGGGGTTTACAATGAGCAGTTCTTC
abundance: NA; j_gene: TRBJ1-1; d_gene: NA; len: 14; v_gene: TRBV27; CDR3aa: CASGKQGTVTEAFF; CDR3nt: TGTGCCAGCGGCAAACAGGGTACGGTCACTGAAGCTTTCTTT
abundance: NA; j_gene: TRBJ2-7; d_gene: NA; len: 14; v_gene: TRBV7-6; CDR3aa: CASSPPDSRFEQYF; CDR3nt: TGTGCCAGCAGCCCCCCGGACAGTCGTTTCGAGCAGTACTTC
abundance: few; j_gene: TRBJ2-3; d_gene: NA; len: 19; v_gene: TRBV25-1; CDR3aa: CASSLSNARWVAGTDTQYF; CDR3nt: TGTGCCAGCAGTCTCTCCAATGCCCGGTGGGTGGCGGGCACAGATACGCAGTATTTT
abundance: few; j_gene: TRBJ2-1; d_gene: TRBD2; len: 16; v_gene: TRBV13; CDR3aa: CASSFRTSGGANEQFF; CDR3nt: TGTGCCAGCAGCTTTCGGACTAGCGGGGGGGCAAATGAGCAGTTCTTC
abundance: NA; j_gene: TRBJ2-7; d_gene: TRBD2; len: 14; v_gene: TRBV5-5; CDR3aa: CASSPAVLAGEQYF; CDR3nt: TGTGCCAGCAGCCCGGCGGTCCTAGCGGGGGAGCAGTACTTC
abundance: few; j_gene: TRBJ2-7; d_gene: NA; len: 12; v_gene: TRBV6-6; CDR3aa: CASSYNAYEQYF; CDR3nt: TGTGCCAGCAGTTACAATGCCTACGAGCAGTACTTC
abundance: NA; j_gene: TRBJ2-7; d_gene: NA; len: 13; v_gene: TRBV2; CDR3aa: CASSAIALYEQYF; CDR3nt: TGTGCCAGCAGTGCTATAGCGCTGTACGAGCAGTACTTC
abundance: NA; j_gene: TRBJ2-7; d_gene: NA; len: 13; v_gene: TRBV10-3; CDR3aa: CATKDWTSYEQYF; CDR3nt: TGTGCCACCAAGGACTGGACCTCCTACGAGCAGTACTTC
abundance: NA; j_gene: TRBJ2-1; d_gene: NA; len: 18; v_gene: TRBV6-5; CDR3aa: CASRYGGARLSSYNEQFF; CDR3nt: TGTGCCAGCCGTTACGGGGGCGCAAGACTAAGCTCCTACAATGAGCAGTTCTTC
abundance: NA; j_gene: TRBJ2-3; d_gene: NA; len: 16; v_gene: TRBV7-2; CDR3aa: CASSLRAATSTDTQYF; CDR3nt: TGTGCCAGCAGCTTAAGGGCGGCTACTAGCACAGATACGCAGTATTTT
abundance: NA; j_gene: TRBJ2-1; d_gene: TRBD2; len: 16; v_gene: TRBV4-2; CDR3aa: CASSQVAGIAYNEQLF; CDR3nt: TGTGCTAGCAGCCAGGTAGCGGGGATAGCCTACAATGAGCAGTTATTC
abundance: few; j_gene: TRBJ2-1; d_gene: NA; len: 15; v_gene: TRBV4-3; CDR3aa: CASSQEGGAAHEQFF; CDR3nt: TGCGCCAGCAGCCAAGAGGGGGGGGCAGCGCATGAGCAGTTCTTC
abundance: few; j_gene: TRBJ2-5; d_gene: TRBD1; len: 18; v_gene: TRBV27; CDR3aa: CASSGVPGQGNTRETQYF; CDR3nt: TGTGCCAGCAGCGGAGTACCGGGACAGGGTAACACCCGGGAGACCCAGTACTTC
abundance: few; j_gene: TRBJ2-5; d_gene: TRBD2; len: 19; v_gene: TRBV7-9; CDR3aa: CASSYRLAGARDVQETQYF; CDR3nt: TGTGCCAGCAGCTACCGACTAGCGGGGGCCAGGGACGTCCAAGAGACCCAGTACTTC
abundance: NA; j_gene: TRBJ2-3; d_gene: NA; len: 13; v_gene: TRBV20-1; CDR3aa: CSAGDGFTDTQYF; CDR3nt: TGCAGTGCTGGGGACGGATTCACAGATACGCAGTATTTT
abundance: NA; j_gene: TRBJ1-5; d_gene: TRBD1; len: 15; v_gene: TRBV5-1; CDR3aa: CASSERTGTDQPQHF; CDR3nt: TGCGCCAGCAGCGAAAGGACAGGGACGGATCAGCCCCAGCATTTT
abundance: NA; j_gene: TRBJ1-3; d_gene: TRBD1; len: 15; v_gene: TRBV12-3/TRBV12-4; CDR3aa: CASSLEGGALNTIYF; CDR3nt: TGTGCCAGCAGTTTAGAAGGGGGCGCCCTAAACACCATATATTTT
abundance: NA; j_gene: TRBJ1-1; d_gene: TRBD1; len: 16; v_gene: TRBV7-2; CDR3aa: CASSSTRATGGTEAFF; CDR3nt: TGTGCCAGCAGCTCCACGCGGGCTACAGGGGGCACTGAAGCTTTCTTT
abundance: NA; j_gene: TRBJ1-6; d_gene: NA; len: 12; v_gene: TRBV12-3/TRBV12-4; CDR3aa: CASRDHEMSLHF; CDR3nt: TGTGCCAGCAGGGACCACGAAATGTCCCTCCACTTT
abundance: NA; j_gene: TRBJ2-1; d_gene: NA; len: 15; v_gene: TRBV27; CDR3aa: CASSYYRGGNNEQFF; CDR3nt: TGTGCCAGCAGTTATTACCGAGGCGGGAACAATGAGCAGTTCTTC
abundance: once; j_gene: TRBJ2-1; d_gene: NA; len: 15; v_gene: TRBV5-1; CDR3aa: CASSLGQESHNEQFF; CDR3nt: TGCGCCAGCAGCTTGGGACAGGAGTCCCACAATGAGCAGTTCTTC
abundance: NA; j_gene: TRBJ2-1; d_gene: TRBD2; len: 18; v_gene: TRBV20-1; CDR3aa: CSARDWTSGGFSYNEQFF; CDR3nt: TGCAGTGCTAGAGACTGGACTAGCGGGGGATTCTCCTACAATGAGCAGTTCTTC
abundance: NA; j_gene: TRBJ2-3; d_gene: NA; len: 14; v_gene: TRBV24-1; CDR3aa: CATSAVGSADTQYF; CDR3nt: TGTGCCACCAGCGCGGTGGGAAGCGCAGATACGCAGTATTTT
abundance: NA; j_gene: TRBJ2-1; d_gene: NA; len: 17; v_gene: TRBV15; CDR3aa: CATSTFLGRTSLNEQFF; CDR3nt: TGTGCCACCAGCACTTTCCTAGGAAGGACCTCTTTGAATGAGCAGTTCTTC
abundance: NA; j_gene: TRBJ2-7; d_gene: NA; len: 14; v_gene: TRBV6-2/TRBV6-3; CDR3aa: CASNHRESSYEQYF; CDR3nt: TGTGCCAGCAATCACAGAGAGAGCTCCTACGAGCAGTACTTC
abundance: NA; j_gene: TRBJ2-3; d_gene: TRBD2; len: 15; v_gene: TRBV28; CDR3aa: CASARVAGARDTQYF; CDR3nt: TGTGCCTCAGCCCGCGTAGCGGGGGCCAGGGATACGCAGTATTTT
abundance: few; j_gene: TRBJ2-5; d_gene: NA; len: 19; v_gene: TRBV12-3/TRBV12-4; CDR3aa: CASSLGRQGLLATQETQYF; CDR3nt: TGTGCCAGCAGTTTAGGTCGCCAGGGATTATTGGCAACTCAAGAGACCCAGTACTTC
abundance: few; j_gene: TRBJ2-5; d_gene: NA; len: 15; v_gene: TRBV29-1; CDR3aa: CSVERSGVEEETQYF; CDR3nt: TGCAGCGTTGAACGGTCGGGGGTAGAGGAGGAGACCCAGTACTTC
abundance: NA; j_gene: TRBJ2-3; d_gene: NA; len: 14; v_gene: TRBV5-1; CDR3aa: CASSFPSWGDTQYF; CDR3nt: TGCGCCAGCAGCTTTCCCAGTTGGGGAGATACGCAGTATTTT
abundance: many; j_gene: TRBJ2-7; d_gene: TRBD1; len: 15; v_gene: TRBV12-3/TRBV12-4; CDR3aa: CASSPSGTGAYEQYF; CDR3nt: TGTGCCAGCAGTCCATCCGGGACAGGGGCCTACGAGCAGTACTTC
abundance: few; j_gene: TRBJ2-6; d_gene: TRBD2; len: 19; v_gene: TRBV6-4; CDR3aa: CASSLLAGGISSGANVLTF; CDR3nt: TGTGCCAGCAGTTTACTAGCGGGGGGAATCAGCTCTGGGGCCAACGTCCTGACTTTC
abundance: NA; j_gene: TRBJ1-4; d_gene: NA; len: 15; v_gene: TRBV4-3; CDR3aa: CASSRAVGGVEKLFF; CDR3nt: TGCGCCAGCAGCCGGGCCGTGGGGGGCGTTGAAAAACTGTTTTTT
abundance: once; j_gene: TRBJ2-7; d_gene: TRBD1; len: 15; v_gene: TRBV4-1; CDR3aa: CASSQRQGEFYEQYF; CDR3nt: TGCGCCAGCAGCCAACGACAGGGGGAATTTTACGAGCAGTACTTC
abundance: NA; j_gene: TRBJ1-5; d_gene: NA; len: 13; v_gene: TRBV11-2; CDR3aa: CAGSFGSNQPQHF; CDR3nt: TGTGCCGGCAGCTTTGGTAGCAATCAGCCCCAGCATTTT
abundance: once; j_gene: TRBJ2-2; d_gene: NA; len: 16; v_gene: TRBV7-2; CDR3aa: CASSSRPAANTGELFF; CDR3nt: TGTGCCAGCAGCTCCCGGCCGGCAGCGAACACCGGGGAGCTGTTTTTT